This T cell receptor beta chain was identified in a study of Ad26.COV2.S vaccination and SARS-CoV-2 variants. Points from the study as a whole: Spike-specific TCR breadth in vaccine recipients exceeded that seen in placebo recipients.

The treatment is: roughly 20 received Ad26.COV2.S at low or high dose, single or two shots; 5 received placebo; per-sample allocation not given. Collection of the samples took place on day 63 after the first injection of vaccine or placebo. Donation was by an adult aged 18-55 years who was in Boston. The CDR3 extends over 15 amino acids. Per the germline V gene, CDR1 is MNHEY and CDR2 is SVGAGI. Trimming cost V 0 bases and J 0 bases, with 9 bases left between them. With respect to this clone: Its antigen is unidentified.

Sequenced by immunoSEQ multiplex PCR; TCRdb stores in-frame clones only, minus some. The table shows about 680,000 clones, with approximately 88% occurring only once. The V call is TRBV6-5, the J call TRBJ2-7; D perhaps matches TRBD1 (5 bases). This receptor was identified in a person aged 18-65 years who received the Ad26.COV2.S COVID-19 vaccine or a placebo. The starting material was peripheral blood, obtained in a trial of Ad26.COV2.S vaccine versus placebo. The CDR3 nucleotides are TGTGCCAGCAGTTACTCGAGACAGCCCTCCTACGAGCAGTACTTC. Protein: CASSYSRQPSYEQYF.